This T cell receptor (beta chain) was sequenced for a study of early T cells in non-severe SARS-CoV-2 infection. Overall study findings and caveats: There was a bias toward anti-spike CD8 responses in VDJdb matching, which missed private and CD4 specificities.

Tagging with unique molecular identifiers was applied to individual cDNA molecules. TCRdb re-analysed the 5' RACE reads in MiXCR, keeping a single row per CDR3 protein. The repertoire holds about 60,000 distinct CDR3 sequences, with about 11% as singletons. In its sample, this clonotype was seen many times. Its antigen remains unknown. Germline V gene data show CDR1 as SEHNR and CDR2 as FQNEAQ (reference sequence). V was clipped by 5 bases and J by 16 bases, with 21 bases between them. This CDR3 is built from 13 residues. The sequence derives from an adult who was a healthcare worker with PCR-confirmed SARS-CoV-2 infection or an uninfected control (not recorded which). The input for sequencing was whole blood, taken at baseline. The genes are TRBV7-9 and TRBJ2-1; D is unclear. This CDR3 reads CASSQSSSVGSFF. CDR3 nucleotides: TGTGCCAGCAGCCAGTCCTCCTCAGTGGGTTCCTTCTTC.